Given below is one TCR beta chain in context. Its binding antigen is unknown. Base qualities are not at hand, and no much larger clone is one base apart. The receptor library was made with PCR. Sequenced using an Illumina HiSeq 2500. Molecular barcoding was employed in the preparation of TCR libraries, with unique molecular identifiers being used to normalize TCRbeta repertoire quantification. TCRdb reprocessing: public reads trimmed at Q25 with fastp, clones called with MiXCR, in-frame beta chains kept. Under each unique CDR3 protein, matching rows form one entry showing the most common genes and DNA. The sample records hundreds of thousands of distinct CDR3 sequences, approximately 10% of which are singletons. The ten largest clones add up to roughly 4% of the sample. Unmatched junction bases come to 3, with V trimmed by 3 bases and J by 2 bases. For CDR1 and CDR2, the germline V gene lists SGDLS and YYNGEE. The CDR3 covers 16 residues, taking in both the cysteine and the phenylalanine. Left in the record is the CDR3 DNA by itself, 48 bases read in frame from the first base.

This sample stems from a study of T-cell reconstitution after alpha-beta-depleted transplantation in children (dated by TCRdb to between 2015 and 2016). For context, the study as a whole: The study quantitatively tracked T-cell immune reconstitution after TCRalphabeta/CD19-depleted allogeneic hematopoietic cell transplantation in children using TCR repertoire profiling.

The sequences come from PBMCs from the stem cell graft donor, collected from the stem cell graft. The sequence links TRBV9 to TRBJ2-1; 12 middle bases align to TRBD2. The sequence was collected from a human donor who donated a stem cell graft to a child with acute myeloid leukemia. The sequenced DNA: TGTGCCAGCAGCGCGACTAGCGGGGGTACCTACAATGAGCAGTTCTTC. This yields the protein CASSATSGGTYNEQFF.